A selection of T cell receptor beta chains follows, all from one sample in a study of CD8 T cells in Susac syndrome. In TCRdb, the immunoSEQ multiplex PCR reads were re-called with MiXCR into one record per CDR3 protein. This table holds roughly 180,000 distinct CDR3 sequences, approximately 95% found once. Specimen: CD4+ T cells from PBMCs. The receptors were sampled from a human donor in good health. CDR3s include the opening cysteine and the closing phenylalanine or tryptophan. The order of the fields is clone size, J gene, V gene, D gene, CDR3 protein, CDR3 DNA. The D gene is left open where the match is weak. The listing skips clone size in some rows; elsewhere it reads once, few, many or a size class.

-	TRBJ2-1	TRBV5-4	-	CASSLRRSYYNEQFF	TGTGCCAGCAGCTTGAGGCGGAGCTATTACAATGAGCAGTTCTTC
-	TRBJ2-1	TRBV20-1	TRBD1	CSARRDRGQNEQFF	TGCAGTGCTAGACGGGACAGGGGGCAAAATGAGCAGTTCTTC
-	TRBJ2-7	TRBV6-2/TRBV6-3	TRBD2	CASSPLAGGTEQYF	TGTGCCAGCAGTCCGCTAGCGGGAGGGACCGAGCAGTACTTC
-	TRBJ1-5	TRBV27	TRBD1	CASSSHINRTGGSAQPQHF	TGTGCCAGCAGTTCCCACATCAACCGGACAGGGGGCTCGGCTCAGCCCCAGCATTTT
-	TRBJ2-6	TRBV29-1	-	CSVGRGDSGPNVLTF	TGCAGCGTGGGGAGGGGGGACTCTGGGCCCAACGTCCTGACTTTC
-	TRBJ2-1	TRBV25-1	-	CASSVLAGNEQFF	TGTGCCAGCAGTGTACTAGCTGGGAATGAGCAGTTCTTC
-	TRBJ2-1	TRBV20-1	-	CSASDSNEQFF	TGCAGTGCTAGCGACAGCAATGAGCAGTTCTTC
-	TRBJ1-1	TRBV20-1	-	CSGGRGTEAFF	TGCAGTGGGGGGCGGGGCACTGAAGCTTTCTTT
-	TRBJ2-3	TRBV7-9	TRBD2	CASSILAGDRTDTQYF	TGTGCCAGCAGCATTCTAGCGGGAGACCGCACAGATACGCAGTATTTT
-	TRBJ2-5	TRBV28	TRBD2	CASSTSVAGGRETQYF	TGTGCCAGCAGTACTTCCGTAGCGGGAGGTCGAGAGACCCAGTACTTC
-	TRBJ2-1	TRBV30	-	CAWSLLASEQFF	TGTGCCTGGAGTCTTCTAGCTTCTGAGCAGTTCTTC
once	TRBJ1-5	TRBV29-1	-	CSAGEGNQPQHF	TGCAGCGCAGGGGAAGGCAATCAGCCCCAGCATTTT
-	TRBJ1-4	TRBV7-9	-	CASSPPGTRWEKLFF	TGTGCCAGCAGCCCGCCGGGGACGCGTTGGGAAAAACTGTTTTTT
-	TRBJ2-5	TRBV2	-	CASRTIGETQYF	TGTGCCAGCAGGACTATCGGGGAGACCCAGTACTTC
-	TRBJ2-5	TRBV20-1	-	CSAADQAQETQYF	TGCAGTGCAGCTGACCAGGCACAAGAGACCCAGTACTTC
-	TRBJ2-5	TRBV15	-	CATSSLRRGETQYF	TGTGCCACCAGCAGTCTGAGGAGGGGGGAGACCCAGTACTTC
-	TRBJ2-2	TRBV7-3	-	CASRYRSGELFF	TGTGCCAGCAGGTACAGGTCCGGGGAGCTGTTTTTT
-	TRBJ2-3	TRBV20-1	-	CSASGRDPSTDTQYF	TGCAGTGCTAGTGGACGGGACCCCAGCACAGATACGCAGTATTTT
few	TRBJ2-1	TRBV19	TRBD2	CASGTSGSDEQFF	TGTGCCAGTGGCACTAGCGGGAGCGATGAGCAGTTCTTC
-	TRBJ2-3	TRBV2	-	CASSVTTRAVDTQYF	TGTGCCAGCAGTGTGACTACCCGGGCCGTAGATACGCAGTATTTT
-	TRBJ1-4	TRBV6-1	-	CASSLSSLAKNEKLFF	TGTGCCAGCAGTCTCAGCTCCCTGGCAAAAAATGAAAAACTGTTTTTT
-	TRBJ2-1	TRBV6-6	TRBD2	CASGLASGGNEQFF	TGTGCCAGCGGGCTGGCTAGCGGAGGAAATGAGCAGTTCTTC
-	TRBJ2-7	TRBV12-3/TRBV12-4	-	CASSGGPYEQYF	TGTGCCAGTTCCGGGGGACCCTACGAGCAGTACTTC
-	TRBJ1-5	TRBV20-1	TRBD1	CSARDGQGLNQPQHF	TGCAGTGCCCGAGATGGACAGGGGTTGAATCAGCCCCAGCATTTT
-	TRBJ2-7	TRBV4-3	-	CASSQDWFGVNEQYF	TGCGCCAGCAGCCAAGATTGGTTCGGGGTCAACGAGCAGTACTTC
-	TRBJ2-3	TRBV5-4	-	CASSLAPQDTQYF	TGTGCCAGCAGCTTGGCTCCCCAAGATACGCAGTATTTT
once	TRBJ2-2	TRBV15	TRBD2	CATSQLAGTTPGELFF	TGTGCCACCAGCCAACTAGCGGGGACAACACCCGGGGAGCTGTTTTTT
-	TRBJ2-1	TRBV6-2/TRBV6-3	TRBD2	CASKAGVNEQFF	TGTGCCAGCAAAGCGGGAGTTAATGAGCAGTTCTTC
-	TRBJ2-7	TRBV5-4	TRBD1	CASSRDRETYEQYF	TGTGCCAGCTCCCGGGACAGGGAGACCTACGAGCAGTACTTC
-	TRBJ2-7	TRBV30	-	CAWSLRNQGEQYF	TGTGCCTGGAGTCTCCGGAACCAGGGCGAGCAGTACTTC
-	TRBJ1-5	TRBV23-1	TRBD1	CASNTGDSNQPQHF	TGCGCCAGCAATACAGGGGATAGCAATCAGCCCCAGCATTTT
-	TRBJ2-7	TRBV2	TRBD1	CASKDRGYYEQYF	TGTGCCAGCAAGGACAGGGGGTACTACGAGCAGTACTTC
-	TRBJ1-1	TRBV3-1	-	CASSQDLGGTEAFF	TGTGCCAGCAGCCAAGATTTGGGGGGCACTGAAGCTTTCTTT
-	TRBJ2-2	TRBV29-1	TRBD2	CSASGGPGGELFF	TGCAGCGCTAGCGGGGGCCCCGGCGGGGAGCTGTTTTTT
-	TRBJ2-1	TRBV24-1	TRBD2	CATRAGTSGSDEQFF	TGTGCCACCCGCGCCGGGACTAGCGGGAGCGATGAGCAGTTCTTC
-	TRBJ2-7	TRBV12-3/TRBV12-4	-	CASSLLGEQYF	TGTGCCAGCAGTTTACTAGGCGAGCAGTACTTC
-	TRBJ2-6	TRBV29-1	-	CSVVLKGSPTAGANVLTF	TGCAGCGTTGTGCTGAAAGGGAGCCCCACCGCTGGGGCCAACGTCCTGACTTTC
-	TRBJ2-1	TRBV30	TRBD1	CAWSGRQGKGIDNEQFF	TGTGCCTGGAGTGGACGACAGGGTAAAGGTATTGACAATGAGCAGTTCTTC
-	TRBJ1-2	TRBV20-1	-	CSATRGYRVSYGYTF	TGCAGTGCTACTCGGGGGTACAGGGTTAGCTATGGCTACACCTTC
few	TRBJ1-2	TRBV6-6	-	CASSYSSGPRRYTF	TGTGCCAGCAGTTACTCGTCGGGACCTAGAAGATACACCTTC